A selection of T cell receptor beta chains follows, all from one sample in a study of blood T cell repertoires in COVID-19. Only in-frame clones appear in the TCRdb table, and some are missing; sequencing was by immunoSEQ multiplex PCR. The sample yields over 200,000 clones, about 90% seen once. Sequenced material: PBMCs or T cells enriched from blood (not recorded which). The receptors derive from a young woman who had been exposed to COVID-19. CDR3s include the opening cysteine and the closing phenylalanine or tryptophan. Not every row has a clone size; where given, it reads once, few, many or a size class.

v_gene,abundance,CDR3aa
TRBV27,.,CASSTRTGRGFGPYEQYF
TRBV6-1,.,CASSDPRLNLYEQYF
TRBV7-6,.,CASSLDLGSTEAFF
TRBV30,.,CAWSLPRDRNYGYTF
TRBV5-1,.,CASRQEGRADTQYF
TRBV19,.,CASSRTGTEAFF
TRBV18,once,CASSPRTVSSNSGANVLTF
TRBV24-1,.,CATSGEAGRGLAEQFF
TRBV6-6,.,CASSPLPGQAVIQGGHGYTF
TRBV27,.,CASSFRGAYEQYF
TRBV4-1,.,CASRPLAGVPISTDTQYF
TRBV5-1,.,CASSRDRGVNTEAFF
TRBV2,.,CASVPGWVYGYTF
TRBV6-5,few,CASGLAGNTEAFF
TRBV19,.,CASSISGTYNEQFF
TRBV3-1/TRBV3-2,.,CASSPTGGGYGYTF
TRBV6-1,.,CASSEAGGNGYTF
TRBV5-1,.,CASSLTGLGTQYF
TRBV11-2,.,CARASQGTNYGYTF